A single sample is the source of the 27 T cell receptor beta chains below, sequenced in a study of CD8 T cells in ankylosing spondylitis. Study findings and constraints: Characteristic, it appeared, of ankylosing spondylitis blood was a TCR beta motif of about eight highly homologous variants.

TCRdb itself ran the 5' RACE reads through MiXCR, one entry per CDR3 protein. The sample lists about 510,000 distinct CDR3 sequences; about 5.4% were seen once. These receptors have no identified antigens. Sequenced input: blood, either unsorted or a sorted T cell fraction (not recorded which). The receptors were sampled from a male donor with ankylosing spondylitis.

This clonotype was counted at least ten times. The CDR3 spells CASSYSSLDETEAFF. For the CDR3, the DNA is TGTGCCAGCAGTTACTCGAGCCTAGACGAAACTGAAGCTTTCTTT. The chain employs TRBV6-5 and TRBJ1-1; no firm D call. V dropped 0 bases and J dropped 5 bases, with 13 bases sitting between them. Germline V lookup: CDR1 MNHEY, CDR2 SVGAGI. The CDR3 is made up of 15 amino acids.

The chain carries TRBV6-5 and TRBJ1-2; weak D call: TRBD1 (6 bases). Trimming removed 2 bases at V and 4 bases at J, with 14 bases between. Looked up from germline, CDR1 is MNHEY and CDR2 is SVGAGI. CDR3 size: 15 residues. The CDR3 nucleotides are TGTGCCAGCAGTTACGGGGACAACATACTCTATGGCTACACCTTC. Amino acids: CASSYGDNILYGYTF.

V usage is TRBV5-1 and J usage is TRBJ2-5, with TRBD2 matching over 10 bases. The CDR3 sequence is 17 residues long. J lost 2 bases, V lost 0 bases, and 7 bases had no gene match. CDR1 is SGHRS, CDR2 YFSETQ, per germline. CDR3 DNA: TGCGCCAGCAGCTTGGCTGGTAGCGGGAGGTCACAAGAGACCCAGTACTTC. The encoded protein is CASSLAGSGRSQETQYF. Full variable domain (rest looked up from reference TRBV5-1 and TRBJ2-5): KAGVTQTPRYLIKTRGQQVTLSCSPISGHRSVSWYQQTPGQGLQFLFEYFSETQRNKGNFPGRFSGRQFSNSRSEMNVSTLELGDSALYLCASSLAGSGRSQETQYFGPGTRLLVL.

This clonotype was recorded at least ten times. Here the CDR3 reads CASSFGGESEQFF. In DNA, the CDR3 is TGTGCCAGCAGTTTCGGGGGGGAGAGTGAGCAGTTCTTC. The chain combines TRBV12-3 or TRBV12-4 with TRBJ2-1, with 8 bases identical to TRBD2. The CDR3 loop spans 13 amino acids. V lost 3 bases and J lost 9; bases outside the gene matches: 4.

This clonotype occurred a few times. This chain connects TRBV5-1 to TRBJ2-7; 9 bases line up with TRBD1. The CDR3 is 15 amino acids. The V gene's germline CDR1 is SGHRS and CDR2 YFSETQ. Trimming removed 2 bases from V and 6 bases from J; junction bases left unmatched: 9. CDR3 coding DNA: TGCGCCAGCAGCTTAATTTCGGGACAGGGTGGCGAGCAGTACTTC. Translating gives CASSLISGQGGEQYF.

This clonotype was recorded at least ten times. The chain recombines TRBV20-1 with TRBJ1-5, with TRBD1 matching over 8 bases. Per the germline V gene, CDR1 is DFQATT and CDR2 is SNEGSKA (reference sequence). The ends lost 0 bases at V and 4 bases at J; junction bases unmatched: 8. This CDR3 comprises 16 residues. The CDR3 bases are TGCAGTGCTAGAGATCCCAGACAGGGGCCGAATCAGCCCCAGCATTTT. It is translated as CSARDPRQGPNQPQHF.

This clonotype was recorded many times. The CDR3 region is CASRLMGATAYEQYF. CDR3 bases: TGTGCCAGCAGGCTTATGGGAGCAACCGCCTACGAGCAGTACTTC. This chain joins TRBV5-6 and TRBJ2-7, with a tentative D call TRBD2 (5 bases). The CDR3 consists of 15 residues. The germline V and J ends were trimmed by 5 bases and 2 bases, with 17 bases remaining between them. Germline loops: CDR1 SGHDT, CDR2 YYEEEE.

This clonotype was counted only a few times. This chain uses TRBV6-2 or TRBV6-3 with TRBJ2-7; 9 bases are shared with TRBD1. This CDR3 is built from 13 residues. Trimming cost V 5 bases and J 4 bases; bases outside gene matches: 3. Per germline, CDR1 MNHEY and CDR2 SVGEGT. The CDR3 DNA sequence: TGTGCCAGCAGTCGGGACAGGGAATACGAGCAGTACTTC. As protein: CASSRDREYEQYF.

This clonotype appeared many times. The chain links TRBV10-3 to TRBJ2-7; TRBD2 matches 7 bases. The CDR3 covers 13 residues. The J segment lost 5 bases and the V segment lost 4 bases, leaving 5 bases of the junction unmatched. CDR1 and CDR2 from the germline V gene are ENHRY and SYGVKD. The DNA for the CDR3 is TGTGCCATCAGTGGGGGACTACGGGACGAGCAGTACTTC. Translating gives CAISGGLRDEQYF.

This clonotype was picked up many times. This chain connects TRBV28 to TRBJ2-7; D unresolved. The germline CDR1 and CDR2 sequences are MDHEN and SYDVKM. The CDR3 has 11 residues. Trimming stripped 6 bases from V and 2 bases from J, with 5 bases between. The CDR3 sequence: CASSTAYEQYF. The DNA of the CDR3 is TGTGCCAGCAGCACCGCCTACGAGCAGTACTTC.

This clonotype was recorded many times. The rearrangement joins TRBV28 to TRBJ2-1, with 9 bases lining up with TRBD2. J was trimmed by 2 bases and V by 10 bases; bases with no gene match: 6. CDR3 length equals 14 residues. Germline V gene data show CDR1 as MDHEN and CDR2 as SYDVKM. The CDR3 is CATVAGAPYNEQFF. CDR3 nucleotide sequence: TGTGCCACCGTAGCGGGAGCCCCCTACAATGAGCAGTTCTTC.

This clonotype has at least ten counts. This chain connects TRBV5-1 to TRBJ1-6; D ambiguous. Trimming removed 5 bases from V and 8 bases from J, with 8 bases in between. The germline CDR1 and CDR2 sequences are SGHRS and YFSETQ. This CDR3 region has 12 residues. CDR3 sequence: CASSSTDSPLHF. In nucleotides, the CDR3 is TGCGCCAGCAGTTCTACGGATTCACCCCTCCACTTT.

This clonotype has more than one count but fewer than ten. V usage is TRBV2 and J usage is TRBJ2-3, with D possibly matching TRBD2 (5 bases). CDR1 is SNHLY and CDR2 is FYNNEI in the germline V gene. The CDR3 runs to 13 residues. V was clipped by 3 bases and J by 5 bases, with 9 bases between them. The CDR3 DNA reads TGTGCCAGCAGTGAGGTCGGGGAAGATACGCAGTATTTT. Encoded protein: CASSEVGEDTQYF.

This clonotype was found many times. The rearrangement joins TRBV7-8 to TRBJ2-7; D is possibly TRBD1 (6 bases). CDR3 length: 14 residues. Looked up from germline, CDR1 is SGHVS and CDR2 is FQNEAQ. V dropped 5 bases and J dropped 6 bases, with 17 bases sitting between them. The CDR3 bases are TGTGCCAGCAGCCCCACACGACAAGGGGGCGAGCAGTACTTC. Its translation is CASSPTRQGGEQYF.

There are many counts of this clonotype. The rearrangement uses TRBV6-1 and TRBJ2-2, with no clear D. The CDR3 contains 13 residues. The V end was cut by 8 bases, the J end by 6 bases, with 13 bases between. The germline gives CDR1 MNHNS, CDR2 SASEGT. This CDR3 reads CASGRVVPGELFF. CDR3 bases: TGTGCCAGCGGCAGAGTGGTCCCCGGGGAGCTGTTTTTT.

This clonotype was detected many times. The V call is TRBV24-1, the J call TRBJ1-4; the match to TRBD1 covers 10 bases. The CDR3 has 13 residues. The V segment lost 4 bases and the J segment 14 bases; nucleotides outside the gene matches: 6. Germline V gives CDR1 KGHDR, CDR2 SFDVKD. CDR3 DNA: TGTGCCACCAGTGACCGGGACAGGGGCGGGCTGTTTTTT. Protein: CATSDRDRGGLFF.

This clonotype was observed many times. The V and J genes are TRBV25-1 and TRBJ2-5; TRBD1 aligns across 8 bases. V was pared by 3 bases and J by 4 bases, with 7 bases of the junction left unmatched. The V gene's germline CDR1 is MGHDK and CDR2 SYGVNS. This CDR3 comprises 15 residues. The CDR3 region is CASSDPYRGIETQYF. The CDR3 coding sequence is TGTGCCAGCAGTGATCCGTACAGGGGGATAGAGACCCAGTACTTC.

CDR3 coding DNA: TGCGCCAGCAGCCAAGATGAAAGGTACGAGCAGTACTTC. It translates to CASSQDERYEQYF. V usage is TRBV4-3 and J usage is TRBJ2-7; no reliable D call. The V gene's germline CDR1 is LGHNA and CDR2 YSLEER. V lost 0 bases, J lost 4 bases, and 7 bases lay in between. CDR3 length: 13 residues.

This clonotype was seen at least ten times. The chain has TRBV20-1 and TRBJ1-2; D is perhaps TRBD1 (5 bases). Trimming removed 4 bases at V and 4 bases at J, with 13 bases between. CDR1 is DFQATT and CDR2 is SNEGSKA in the germline V gene (reference sequence). The length of the CDR3 is 13 residues. The DNA of the CDR3 is TGCAGTGCTATCGAGGGGATAGGCTATGGCTACACCTTC. It specifies CSAIEGIGYGYTF.

This clonotype was counted at least ten times. This rearrangement joins TRBV5-1 to TRBJ2-1, with D uncertain. This CDR3 spans 15 amino acids. Trimming pared 0 bases from V and 0 bases from J, leaving 7 bases between. Germline V gives CDR1 SGHRS, CDR2 YFSETQ. The CDR3 is CASSLEGNSYNEQFF. Here the CDR3 DNA reads TGCGCCAGCAGCTTGGAGGGTAACTCCTACAATGAGCAGTTCTTC.

This clonotype was picked up a small number of times. The chain combines TRBV18 with TRBJ2-7; no reliable D call. The CDR3 is 15 amino acids. The germline V gene has CDR1 KGHSH and CDR2 LQKENI. Trimming removed 0 bases at V and 2 bases at J, with 11 bases between. CDR3 sequence: CASSPPGPTPYEQYF. The CDR3 coding sequence is TGTGCCAGCTCACCACCGGGTCCTACCCCCTACGAGCAGTACTTC.

This clonotype has a count of ten or more. This rearrangement joins TRBV7-8 to TRBJ1-5, with D unclear. Trimming removed 0 bases at V and 7 bases at J, with 7 bases between. Germline V CDR1 and CDR2: SGHVS, FQNEAQ. The CDR3 sequence is 13 residues long. The DNA of the CDR3 is TGTGCCAGCAGCTTAGCCCGGGAACAGCCCCAGCATTTT. Its translation is CASSLAREQPQHF.

The chain carries TRBV15 and TRBJ2-5, with no clear D. The germline V and J ends were trimmed by 0 bases and 3 bases, with 11 bases remaining between them. The CDR3 is 15 amino acids. Germline V gives CDR1 LNHNV, CDR2 YYDKDF (reference sequence). CDR3 protein: CATSREGTYEETQYF. The CDR3, as DNA: TGTGCCACCAGCAGAGAGGGCACCTACGAAGAGACCCAGTACTTC.

This clonotype was picked up many times. The chain links TRBV7-8 to TRBJ2-1; D not certain. V gave up 0 bases and J gave up 0 bases, with 3 bases separating them. The germline gives CDR1 SGHVS, CDR2 FQNEAQ. The CDR3 runs 14 residues. CDR3 amino acids: CASSLAYSYNEQFF. The CDR3 DNA reads as TGTGCCAGCAGCTTAGCTTACTCCTACAATGAGCAGTTCTTC.

CDR3: CASSSPAGRSQETQYF. In nucleotides, the CDR3 is TGTGCCAGCAGTTCCCCAGCAGGGCGATCACAAGAGACCCAGTACTTC. The chain employs TRBV28 and TRBJ2-5; D is perhaps TRBD1 (5 bases). There are 16 residues in the CDR3. Germline CDR1 reads MDHEN; CDR2 reads SYDVKM. V was shortened by 4 bases and J by 2 bases, with 17 bases between the two germline ends.

Many counts were recorded for this clonotype. The rearrangement uses TRBV9 and TRBJ1-2, with a possible D match to TRBD1 (5 bases). The germline gives CDR1 SGDLS, CDR2 YYNGEE. The CDR3 runs to 15 residues. Trimming took off 0 bases at V and 4 bases at J, with 13 bases between the two ends. The CDR3 DNA reads TGTGCCAGCAGCGTAGCGAGTCAGGGCCTCTATGGCTACACCTTC. As protein: CASSVASQGLYGYTF. Full variable domain (rest looked up from reference TRBV9 and TRBJ1-2): DSGVTQTPKHLITATGQRVTLRCSPRSGDLSVYWYQQSLDQGLQFLIQYYNGEERAKGNILERFSAQQFPDLHSELNLSSLELGDSALYFCASSVASQGLYGYTFGSGTRLTVV.

This clonotype was counted between two and nine times. The chain recombines TRBV27 with TRBJ2-5, with D unresolved. Germline V gene data show CDR1 as MNHEY and CDR2 as SMNVEV (reference sequence). Deletions cut 5 bases from V and 4 bases from J, with 14 bases between. This CDR3 is built from 14 residues. CDR3 sequence reads: CASSQSVLGETQYF. CDR3 coding DNA: TGTGCCAGCAGTCAATCCGTTTTGGGAGAGACCCAGTACTTC.